This T cell receptor beta chain was recovered during a study of T cells after posttransplantation cyclophosphamide. TCRdb keeps only in-frame clones here, not all; method: immunoSEQ multiplex PCR. The profile shows some 22,000 clones, more than 75% of them singletons. The clonotype originates from a woman aged 60-70 years with a blood cancer, CMV-positive, and with a related stem cell donor. Sequencing was carried out using PBMCs.

The chain's CDR3 is CASSFLTGELFF. CDR3 nucleotide sequence: TGTGCCAGCAGTTTTCTGACCGGGGAGCTGTTTTTT. The chain combines TRBV27 with TRBJ2-2; D call uncertain. From germline, CDR1 is MNHEY and CDR2 SMNVEV (reference sequence). Trimming cost V 3 bases and J 5 bases, with 4 bases left between them. The CDR3 loop spans 12 amino acids.